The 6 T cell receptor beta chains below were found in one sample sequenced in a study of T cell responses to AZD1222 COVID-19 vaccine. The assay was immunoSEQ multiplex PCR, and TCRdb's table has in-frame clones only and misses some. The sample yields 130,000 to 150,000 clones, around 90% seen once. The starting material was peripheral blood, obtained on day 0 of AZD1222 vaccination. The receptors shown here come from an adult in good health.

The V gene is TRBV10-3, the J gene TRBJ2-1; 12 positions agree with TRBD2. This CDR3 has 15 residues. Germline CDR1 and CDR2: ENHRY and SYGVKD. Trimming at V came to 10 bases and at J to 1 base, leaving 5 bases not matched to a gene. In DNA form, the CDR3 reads TGTGCCACAAAGACTAGCGGGGGATCCTACAATGAGCAGTTCTTC. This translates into CATKTSGGSYNEQFF.

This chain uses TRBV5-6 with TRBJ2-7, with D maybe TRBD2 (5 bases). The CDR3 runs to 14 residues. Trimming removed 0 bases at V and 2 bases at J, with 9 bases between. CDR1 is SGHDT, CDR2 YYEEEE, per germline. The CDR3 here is CASSLVGSTYEQYF. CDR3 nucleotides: TGTGCCAGCAGCTTGGTTGGGAGTACCTACGAGCAGTACTTC.

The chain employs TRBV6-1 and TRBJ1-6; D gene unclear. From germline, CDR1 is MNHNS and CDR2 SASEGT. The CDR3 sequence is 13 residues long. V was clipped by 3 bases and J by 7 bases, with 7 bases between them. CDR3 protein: CASSDNGNSPLHF. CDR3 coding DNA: TGTGCCAGCAGTGATAACGGGAATTCACCCCTCCACTTT.

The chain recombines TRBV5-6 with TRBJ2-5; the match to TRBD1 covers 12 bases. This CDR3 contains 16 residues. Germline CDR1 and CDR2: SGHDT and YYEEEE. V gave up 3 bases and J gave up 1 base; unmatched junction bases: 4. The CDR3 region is CASSWGTGGLQETQYF. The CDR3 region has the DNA TGTGCCAGCAGCTGGGGGACAGGGGGCCTCCAAGAGACCCAGTACTTC.

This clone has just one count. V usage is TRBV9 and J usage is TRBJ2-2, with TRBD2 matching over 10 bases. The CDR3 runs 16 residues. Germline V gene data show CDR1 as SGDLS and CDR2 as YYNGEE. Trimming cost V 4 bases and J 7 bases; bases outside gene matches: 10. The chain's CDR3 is CASSNLAGEGFGELFF. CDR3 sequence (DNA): TGTGCCAGCAGCAACCTAGCGGGAGAAGGTTTCGGGGAGCTGTTTTTT.

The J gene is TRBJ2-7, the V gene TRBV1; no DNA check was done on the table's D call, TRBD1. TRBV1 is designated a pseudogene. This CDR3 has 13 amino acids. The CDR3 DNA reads TGCACCTACCCGACAGGGATTCCCTACGAGCAGTACTTC. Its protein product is CTYPTGIPYEQYF.